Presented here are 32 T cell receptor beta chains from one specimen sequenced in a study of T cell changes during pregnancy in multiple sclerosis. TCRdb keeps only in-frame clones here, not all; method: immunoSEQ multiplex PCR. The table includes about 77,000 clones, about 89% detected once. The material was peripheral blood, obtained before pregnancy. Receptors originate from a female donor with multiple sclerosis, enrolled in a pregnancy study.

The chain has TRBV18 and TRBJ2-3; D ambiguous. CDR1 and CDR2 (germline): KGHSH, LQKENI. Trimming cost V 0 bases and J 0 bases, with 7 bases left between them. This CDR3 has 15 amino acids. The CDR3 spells CASSPPHPSTDTQYF. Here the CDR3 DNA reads TGTGCCAGCTCACCACCACACCCGAGCACAGATACGCAGTATTTT.

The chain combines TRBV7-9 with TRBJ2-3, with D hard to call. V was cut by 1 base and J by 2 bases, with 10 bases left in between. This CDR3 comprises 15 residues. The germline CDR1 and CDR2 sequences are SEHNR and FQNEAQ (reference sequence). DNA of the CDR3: TGTGCCAGCAGCTTAGATTTAGCTCCCACAGATACGCAGTATTTT. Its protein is CASSLDLAPTDTQYF. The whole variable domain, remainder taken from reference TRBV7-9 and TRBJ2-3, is DTGVSQNPRHKITKRGQNVTFRCDPISEHNRLYWYRQTLGQGPEFLTYFQNEAQLEKSRLLSDRFSAERPKGSFSTLEIQRTEQGDSAMYLCASSLDLAPTDTQYFGPGTRLTVL.

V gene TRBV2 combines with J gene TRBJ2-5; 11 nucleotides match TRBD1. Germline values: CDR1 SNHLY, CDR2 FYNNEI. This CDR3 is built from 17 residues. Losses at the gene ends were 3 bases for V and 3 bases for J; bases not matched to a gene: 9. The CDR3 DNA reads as TGTGCCAGCAGTGACCCGCCCTGGGACAGGGGGGAAGAGACCCAGTACTTC. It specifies CASSDPPWDRGEETQYF.

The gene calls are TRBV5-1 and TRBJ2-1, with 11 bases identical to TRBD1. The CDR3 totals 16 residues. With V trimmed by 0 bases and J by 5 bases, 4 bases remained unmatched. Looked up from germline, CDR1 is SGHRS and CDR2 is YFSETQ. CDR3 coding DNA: TGCGCCAGCAGCTTGGGAGGGACAGGGGGGGACAATGAGCAGTTCTTC. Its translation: CASSLGGTGGDNEQFF.

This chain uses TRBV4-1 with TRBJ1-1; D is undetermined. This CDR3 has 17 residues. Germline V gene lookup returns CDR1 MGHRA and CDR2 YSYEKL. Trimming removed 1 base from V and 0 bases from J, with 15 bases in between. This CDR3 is CASSQAPPTPMNTEAFF. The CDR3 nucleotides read TGCGCCAGCAGCCAAGCCCCCCCCACACCCATGAACACTGAAGCTTTCTTT.

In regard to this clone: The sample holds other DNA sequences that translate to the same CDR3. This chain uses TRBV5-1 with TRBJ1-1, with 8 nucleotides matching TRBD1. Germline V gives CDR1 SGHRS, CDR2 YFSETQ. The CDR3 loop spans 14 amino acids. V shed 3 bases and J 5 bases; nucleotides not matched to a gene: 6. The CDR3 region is CASSSGTGGTEAFF. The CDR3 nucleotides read TGCGCCAGCAGCTCGGGGACAGGTGGGACTGAAGCTTTCTTT. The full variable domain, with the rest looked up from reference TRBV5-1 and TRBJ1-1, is KAGVTQTPRYLIKTRGQQVTLSCSPISGHRSVSWYQQTPGQGLQFLFEYFSETQRNKGNFPGRFSGRQFSNSRSEMNVSTLELGDSALYLCASSSGTGGTEAFFGQGTRLTVV.

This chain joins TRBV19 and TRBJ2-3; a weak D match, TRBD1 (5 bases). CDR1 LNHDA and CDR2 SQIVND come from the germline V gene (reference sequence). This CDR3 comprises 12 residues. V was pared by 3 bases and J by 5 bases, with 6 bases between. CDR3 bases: TGTGCCAGTAGTATCCAGGGAGATACGCAGTATTTT. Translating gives CASSIQGDTQYF. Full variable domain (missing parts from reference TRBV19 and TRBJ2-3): DGGITQSPKYLFRKEGQNVTLSCEQNLNHDAMYWYRQDPGQGLRLIYYSQIVNDFQKGDIAEGYSVSREKKESFPLTVTSAQKNPTAFYLCASSIQGDTQYFGPGTRLTVL.

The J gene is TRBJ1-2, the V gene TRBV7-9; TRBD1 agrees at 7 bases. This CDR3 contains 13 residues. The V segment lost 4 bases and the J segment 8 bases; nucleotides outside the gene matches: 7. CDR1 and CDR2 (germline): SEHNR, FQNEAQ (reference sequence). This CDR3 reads CASSSDRDEGYTF. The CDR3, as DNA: TGTGCCAGCAGCTCCGACAGGGACGAGGGCTACACCTTC.

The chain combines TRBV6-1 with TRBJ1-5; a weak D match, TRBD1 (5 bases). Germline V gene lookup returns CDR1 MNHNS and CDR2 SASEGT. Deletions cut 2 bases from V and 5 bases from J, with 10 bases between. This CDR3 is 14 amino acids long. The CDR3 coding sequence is TGTGCCAGCAGTGAACTGGCAGGGTATCAGCCCCAGCATTTT. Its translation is CASSELAGYQPQHF.

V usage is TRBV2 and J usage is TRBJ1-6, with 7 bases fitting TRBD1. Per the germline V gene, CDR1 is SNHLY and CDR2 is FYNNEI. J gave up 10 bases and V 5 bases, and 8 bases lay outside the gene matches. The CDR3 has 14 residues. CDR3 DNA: TGTGCCAGCAGTCCAAGGGACAGCCCATCACCCCTCCACTTT. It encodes CASSPRDSPSPLHF.

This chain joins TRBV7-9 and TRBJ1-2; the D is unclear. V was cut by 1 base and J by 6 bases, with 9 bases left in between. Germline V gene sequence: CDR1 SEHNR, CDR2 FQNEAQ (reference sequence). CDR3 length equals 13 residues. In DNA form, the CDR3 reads TGTGCCAGCAGCTTAGGGGGAGCTGATGGCTACACCTTC. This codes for CASSLGGADGYTF.

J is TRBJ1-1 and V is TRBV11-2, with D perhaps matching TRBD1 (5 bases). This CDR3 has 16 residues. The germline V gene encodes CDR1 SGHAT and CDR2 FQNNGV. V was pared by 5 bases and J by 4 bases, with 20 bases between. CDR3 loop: CASSPPLGGGFTEAFF. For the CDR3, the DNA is TGTGCCAGCAGCCCCCCGTTGGGGGGAGGATTCACTGAAGCTTTCTTT.

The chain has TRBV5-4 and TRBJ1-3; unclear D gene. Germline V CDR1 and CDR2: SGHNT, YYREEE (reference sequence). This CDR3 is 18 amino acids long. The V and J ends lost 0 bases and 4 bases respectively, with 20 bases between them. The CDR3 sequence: CASSLDPGTSRSGNTIYF. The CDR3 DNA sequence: TGTGCCAGCAGCTTGGACCCAGGTACAAGTCGATCGGGAAACACCATATATTTT.

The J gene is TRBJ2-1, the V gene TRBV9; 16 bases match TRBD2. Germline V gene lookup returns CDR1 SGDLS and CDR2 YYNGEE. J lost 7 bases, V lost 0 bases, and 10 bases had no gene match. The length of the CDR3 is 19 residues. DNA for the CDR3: TGTGCCAGCAGCGTAGACCCGGGACTAGCGGGGGGGGGTTGGAATGAGCAGTTCTTC. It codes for CASSVDPGLAGGGWNEQFF.

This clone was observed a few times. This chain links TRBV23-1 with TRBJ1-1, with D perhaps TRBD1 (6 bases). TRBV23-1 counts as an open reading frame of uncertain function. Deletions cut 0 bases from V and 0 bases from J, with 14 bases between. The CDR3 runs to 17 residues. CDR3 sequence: CASSQSKRQGLNTEAFF. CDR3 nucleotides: TGCGCCAGCAGTCAATCGAAGCGGCAGGGGTTGAACACTGAAGCTTTCTTT.

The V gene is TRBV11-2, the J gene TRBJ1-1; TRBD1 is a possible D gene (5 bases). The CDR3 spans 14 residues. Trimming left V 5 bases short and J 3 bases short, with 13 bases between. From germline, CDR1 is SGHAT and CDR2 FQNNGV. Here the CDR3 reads CASSRGGDYTEAFF. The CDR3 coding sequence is TGTGCCAGCAGCCGGGGGGGGGATTACACTGAAGCTTTCTTT.

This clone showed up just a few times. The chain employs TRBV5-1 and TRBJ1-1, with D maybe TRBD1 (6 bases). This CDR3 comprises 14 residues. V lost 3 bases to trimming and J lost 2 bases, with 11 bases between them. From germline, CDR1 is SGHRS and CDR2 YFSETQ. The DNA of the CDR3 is TGCGCCAGCAGCTGGGGGGGCATAAACACTGAAGCTTTCTTT. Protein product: CASSWGGINTEAFF.

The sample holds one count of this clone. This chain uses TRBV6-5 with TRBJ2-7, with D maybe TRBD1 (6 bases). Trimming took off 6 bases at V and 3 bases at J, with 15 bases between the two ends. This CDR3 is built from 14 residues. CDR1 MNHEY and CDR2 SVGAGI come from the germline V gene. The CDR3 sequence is CASRAPGQGYEQYF. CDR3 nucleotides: TGTGCCAGCAGGGCCCCGGGACAAGGCTACGAGCAGTACTTC.

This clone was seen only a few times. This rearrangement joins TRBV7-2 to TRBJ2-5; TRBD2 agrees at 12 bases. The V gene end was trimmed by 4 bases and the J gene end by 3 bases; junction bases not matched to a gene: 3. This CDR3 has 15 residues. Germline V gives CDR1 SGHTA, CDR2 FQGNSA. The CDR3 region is CASSSRLAGEETQYF. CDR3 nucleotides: TGTGCCAGCAGCTCCAGACTAGCGGGGGAAGAGACCCAGTACTTC. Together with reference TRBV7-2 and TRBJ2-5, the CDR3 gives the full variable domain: GAGVSQSPSNKVTEKGKDVELRCDPISGHTALYWYRQSLGQGLEFLIYFQGNSAPDKSGLPSDRFSAERTGGSVSTLTIQRTQQEDSAVYLCASSSRLAGEETQYFGPGTRLLVL.

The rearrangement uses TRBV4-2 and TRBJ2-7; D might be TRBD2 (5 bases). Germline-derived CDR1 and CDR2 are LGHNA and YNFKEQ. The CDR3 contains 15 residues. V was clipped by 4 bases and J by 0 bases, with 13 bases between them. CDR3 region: CASSLEAGDSYEQYF. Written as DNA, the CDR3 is TGTGCCAGCAGCCTGGAGGCAGGCGACTCCTACGAGCAGTACTTC.

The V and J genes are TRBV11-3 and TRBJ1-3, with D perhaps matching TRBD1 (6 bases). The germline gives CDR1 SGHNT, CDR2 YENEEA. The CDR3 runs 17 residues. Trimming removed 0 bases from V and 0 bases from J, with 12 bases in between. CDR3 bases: TGTGCCAGCAGCTTAGAGGGGGACACCCTCTCTGGAAACACCATATATTTT. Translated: CASSLEGDTLSGNTIYF.

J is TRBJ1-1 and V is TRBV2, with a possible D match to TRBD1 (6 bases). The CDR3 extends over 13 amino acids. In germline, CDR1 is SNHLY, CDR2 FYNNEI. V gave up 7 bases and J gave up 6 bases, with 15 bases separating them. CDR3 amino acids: CASIGTGKAEAFF. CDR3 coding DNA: TGTGCCAGCATCGGAACAGGGAAGGCTGAAGCTTTCTTT.

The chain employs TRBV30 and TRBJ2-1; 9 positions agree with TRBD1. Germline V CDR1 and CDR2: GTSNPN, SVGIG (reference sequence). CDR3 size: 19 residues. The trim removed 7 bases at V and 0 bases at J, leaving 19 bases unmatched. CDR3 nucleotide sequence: TGTGCCTTCAACCGGGACAGGGCCTTATCCGCGAGCTCCTACAATGAGCAGTTCTTC. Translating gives CAFNRDRALSASSYNEQFF.

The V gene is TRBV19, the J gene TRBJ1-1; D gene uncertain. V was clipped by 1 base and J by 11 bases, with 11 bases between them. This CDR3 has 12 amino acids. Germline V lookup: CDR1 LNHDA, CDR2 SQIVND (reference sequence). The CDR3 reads CASSIVRGLAFF. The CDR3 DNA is TGTGCCAGTAGTATAGTTCGCGGGCTGGCTTTCTTT.

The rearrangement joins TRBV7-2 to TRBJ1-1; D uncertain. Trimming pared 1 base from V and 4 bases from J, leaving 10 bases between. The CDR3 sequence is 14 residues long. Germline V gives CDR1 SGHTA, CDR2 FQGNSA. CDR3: CASSLVVGSTEAFF. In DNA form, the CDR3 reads TGTGCCAGCAGCTTAGTAGTAGGGAGCACTGAAGCTTTCTTT.

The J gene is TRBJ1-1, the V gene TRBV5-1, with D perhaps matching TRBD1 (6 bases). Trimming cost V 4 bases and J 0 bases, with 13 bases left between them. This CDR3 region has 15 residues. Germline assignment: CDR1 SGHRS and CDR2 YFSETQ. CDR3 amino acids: CASSITGTLNTEAFF. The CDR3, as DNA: TGCGCCAGCAGCATTACAGGGACCCTGAACACTGAAGCTTTCTTT.

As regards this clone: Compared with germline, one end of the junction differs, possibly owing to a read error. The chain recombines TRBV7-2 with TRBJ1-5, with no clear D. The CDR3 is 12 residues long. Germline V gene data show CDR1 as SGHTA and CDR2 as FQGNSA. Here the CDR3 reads CASSLGGQPQHF. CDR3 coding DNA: TGTGCCAGCAGTTTAGGAGGGCAGCCCCAGCATTTT.

The chain's CDR3 is CASKAGGRRDTEAFF. Here the CDR3 DNA reads TGTGCCAGCAAGGCAGGGGGCAGGAGGGACACTGAAGCTTTCTTT. This sequence joins TRBV6-1 and TRBJ1-1; 8 bases agree with TRBD1. The trim removed 7 bases at V and 3 bases at J, leaving 10 bases unmatched. Germline V gene lookup returns CDR1 MNHNS and CDR2 SASEGT. The CDR3 sequence is 15 residues long.

The chain's CDR3 is CASSVGQRNEAFF. For the CDR3, the DNA is TGTGCCAGCAGCGTCGGACAGAGGAATGAAGCTTTCTTT. The chain carries TRBV9 and TRBJ1-1, with D maybe TRBD1 (6 bases). Per the germline V gene, CDR1 is SGDLS and CDR2 is YYNGEE. Trimming took off 2 bases at V and 7 bases at J, with 12 bases between the two ends. The CDR3 loop spans 13 amino acids.

The CDR3 is CASINRESYEQYF. CDR3 coding DNA: TGTGCCAGCATCAACAGGGAATCCTACGAGCAGTACTTC. This rearrangement joins TRBV5-6 to TRBJ2-7; perhaps TRBD1 as D (6 bases). V was cut by 6 bases and J by 1 base, with 11 bases left in between. The CDR3 runs 13 residues. From germline, CDR1 is SGHDT and CDR2 YYEEEE.

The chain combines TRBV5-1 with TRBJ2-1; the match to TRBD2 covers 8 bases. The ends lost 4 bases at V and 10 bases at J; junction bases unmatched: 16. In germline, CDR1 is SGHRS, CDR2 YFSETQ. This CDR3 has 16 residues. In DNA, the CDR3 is TGCGCCAGCAGCAGATTTAGCGGGGTCAGGCTACGGGAGCAGTTCTTC. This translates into CASSRFSGVRLREQFF.

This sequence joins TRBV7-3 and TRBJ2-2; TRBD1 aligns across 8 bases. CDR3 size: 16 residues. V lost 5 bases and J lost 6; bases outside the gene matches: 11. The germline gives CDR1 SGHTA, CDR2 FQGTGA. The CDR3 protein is CASSDGWQGAAGELFF. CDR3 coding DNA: TGTGCCAGCAGCGATGGATGGCAGGGGGCGGCCGGGGAGCTGTTTTTT. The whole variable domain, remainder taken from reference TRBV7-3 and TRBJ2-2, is GAGVSQTPSNKVTEKGKYVELRCDPISGHTALYWYRQSLGQGPEFLIYFQGTGAADDSGLPNDRFFAVRPEGSVSTLKIQRTERGDSAVYLCASSDGWQGAAGELFFGEGSRLTVL.